The present T cell receptor beta chain was sequenced within a study of T cell responses to AZD1222 COVID-19 vaccine. Study-level findings and limits: Only after the peak T cell response were repertoires sampled.

Details on this clone: The antigen is not known.

The method was immunoSEQ multiplex PCR; TCRdb's version includes in-frame clones alone and lacks a portion of them. The data contain about 180,000 clones, about 88% of them singletons. This CDR3 comprises 15 residues. V gave up 3 bases and J gave up 0 bases, with 8 bases separating them. Germline V gives CDR1 LNHDA, CDR2 SQIVND (reference sequence). This chain connects TRBV19 to TRBJ2-2; D may be TRBD1 (5 bases). The sequence derives from an adult who received the AZD1222 COVID-19 vaccine. Sequenced material: peripheral blood, taken 28 days after the second AZD1222 dose. CDR3 DNA: TGTGCCAGTAGTATCCAGGGTACGAACACCGGGGAGCTGTTTTTT. This encodes CASSIQGTNTGELFF.